The 16 T cell receptor beta chains in this list originate from one sample, sequenced in a study of technical replicates of blood from a few donors. Assay used: immunoSEQ multiplex PCR; TCRdb lists only in-frame clones, some missing. The data show around 100,000 clones, around 95% seen once. The sequenced sample consisted of T cells isolated from PBMCs. All receptors derive from a human donor in good health.

This clone was found a few times. The rearrangement uses TRBV30 and TRBJ1-1; D is ambiguous. V was cut by 0 bases and J by 1 base, with 6 bases left in between. Germline loops: CDR1 GTSNPN, CDR2 SVGIG (reference sequence). This CDR3 contains 13 residues. For the CDR3, the DNA is TGTGCCTGGAGTGTTGAGGAGAACACTGAAGCTTTCTTT. Protein sequence: CAWSVEENTEAFF. Looking up the rest from reference TRBV30 and TRBJ1-1 gives the full variable domain: SQTIHQWPATLVQPVGSPLSLECTVEGTSNPNLYWYRQAAGRGLQLLFYSVGIGQISSEVPQNLSASRPQDRQFILSSKKLLLSDSGFYLCAWSVEENTEAFFGQGTRLTVV.

This clone was recorded once. V is TRBV11-2 and J is TRBJ1-1; D unclear. There are 15 residues in the CDR3. CDR1 is SGHAT and CDR2 is FQNNGV in the germline V gene. The germline V and J ends were trimmed by 2 bases and 1 base, with 11 bases remaining between them. CDR3 sequence (DNA): TGTGCCAGCAGCTTATCGAACAGACCGAACACTGAAGCTTTCTTT. Amino acids: CASSLSNRPNTEAFF.

The chain combines TRBV6-6 with TRBJ2-2, with 8 positions matching TRBD2. The CDR3 runs 16 residues. Trimming removed 4 bases from V and 1 base from J; junction bases left unmatched: 5. Germline V gene data show CDR1 as MNHNY and CDR2 as SVGAGI (reference sequence). The CDR3 here is CASSSPAGENTGELFF. CDR3 nucleotides: TGTGCCAGCAGTTCCCCAGCGGGGGAGAACACCGGGGAGCTGTTTTTT.

The chain recombines TRBV29-1 with TRBJ2-3; 9 bases are a match to TRBD1. The ends lost 6 bases at V and 1 base at J; junction bases unmatched: 2. Germline assignment: CDR1 SQVTM and CDR2 ANQGSEA. There are 13 residues in the CDR3. The CDR3, as DNA: TGCAGCGTGGGACAGGGAGGCACAGATACGCAGTATTTT. Translation gives CSVGQGGTDTQYF.

This clone was detected only once. The V call is TRBV10-2, the J call TRBJ2-7; D possibly corresponds to TRBD1 (5 bases). This CDR3 comprises 12 residues. The germline CDR1 and CDR2 sequences are WSHSY and SAAADI. Trimming took off 4 bases at V and 5 bases at J, with 9 bases between the two ends. This chain's CDR3 is CASSGGRDEQYF. The DNA for the CDR3 is TGCGCCAGCAGTGGGGGCCGGGACGAGCAGTACTTC.

V usage is TRBV15 and J usage is TRBJ2-7, with TRBD1 matching 8 bases. V lost 5 bases and J lost 5; bases outside the gene matches: 11. CDR3 length: 15 amino acids. From germline, CDR1 is LNHNV and CDR2 YYDKDF (reference sequence). In DNA form, the CDR3 reads TGTGCCACCAGCCCTGGAAGGGCAGGGGGCAACGAGCAGTACTTC. It yields the protein CATSPGRAGGNEQYF.

The table lists this clone with a few counts. This chain links TRBV25-1 with TRBJ1-1; tentatively, D is TRBD1 (6 bases). Germline V gene sequence: CDR1 MGHDK, CDR2 SYGVNS. Trimming took off 5 bases at V and 8 bases at J, with 15 bases between the two ends. CDR3 size: 13 residues. The CDR3 sequence: CASSHQGMDEAFF. The CDR3 region has the DNA TGTGCCAGCAGTCACCAGGGGATGGACGAAGCTTTCTTT.

This clone showed up just once. The chain carries TRBV19 and TRBJ2-5; 11 bases match TRBD2. Trimming took 6 bases from V and 3 from J; bases not matched to a gene: 3. The CDR3 has 14 amino acids. CDR1 and CDR2 from the germline V gene are LNHDA and SQIVND (reference sequence). The CDR3 reads CASSQGLAEETQYF. Written as DNA, the CDR3 is TGTGCCAGTAGCCAGGGACTAGCGGAAGAGACCCAGTACTTC.

This clone was counted once. The chain carries TRBV11-2 and TRBJ2-7; 11 nucleotides align to TRBD2. This CDR3 contains 16 residues. Unmatched junction bases numbered 9, after V lost 5 bases and J lost 3 bases. CDR1 and CDR2 (germline): SGHAT, FQNNGV. This chain's CDR3 is CASSRSLGTSGYEQYF. The CDR3 DNA reads TGTGCCAGCAGCCGGTCCCTGGGGACTAGCGGCTACGAGCAGTACTTC.

V and J are TRBV5-1 and TRBJ1-1; 10 bases align to TRBD1. This CDR3 comprises 20 residues. J was trimmed by 0 bases and V by 3 bases; bases with no gene match: 17. Germline V lookup: CDR1 SGHRS, CDR2 YFSETQ. CDR3 in DNA: TGCGCCAGCAGCTACAATGATCCGGGACAGGGGTCCTCCTTGAACACTGAAGCTTTCTTT. Amino acid sequence: CASSYNDPGQGSSLNTEAFF.

This rearrangement joins TRBV2 to TRBJ1-5, with 7 bases that match TRBD1. Germline CDR1 and CDR2: SNHLY and FYNNEI. The junction had 5 bases not matched to a gene; V was cut back by 9 bases and J by 3 bases. CDR3 length: 13 residues. CDR3 coding DNA: TGTGCCAGAGGGACAGCCATCAATCAGCCCCAGCATTTT. Protein product: CARGTAINQPQHF.

This clone appeared once. CDR3 sequence reads: CASSYPTGNTIYF. CDR3 bases: TGTGCCAGCAGCTACCCGACAGGAAACACCATATATTTT. V is TRBV7-2 and J is TRBJ1-3; D remains unclear. Trimming removed 4 bases from V and 4 bases from J, with 8 bases in between. Per the germline V gene, CDR1 is SGHTA and CDR2 is FQGNSA. There are 13 residues in the CDR3.

V is TRBV25-1 and J is TRBJ2-2; D uncertain. The CDR3 is 13 amino acids. Germline CDR1 is MGHDK and CDR2 is SYGVNS. V lost 4 bases and J 7 bases, leaving 10 bases between the germline ends. The CDR3 protein is CASSVRGGGELFF. CDR3 coding DNA: TGTGCCAGCAGTGTAAGAGGCGGCGGGGAGCTGTTTTTT.

The V call is TRBV29-1, the J call TRBJ2-1; D might be TRBD1 (8 bases). The germline V gene has CDR1 SQVTM and CDR2 ANQGSEA. The CDR3 runs 17 residues. V dropped 8 bases and J dropped 0 bases, with 23 bases sitting between them. The CDR3 loop reads CSSRDGQGGSSYNEQFF. Written as DNA, the CDR3 is TGCAGCTCCCGAGATGGACAGGGAGGGAGCTCCTACAATGAGCAGTTCTTC.

This chain joins TRBV10-1 and TRBJ2-7; perhaps TRBD2 as D (6 bases). V gave up 5 bases and J gave up 2 bases, with 19 bases separating them. Germline V gene data show CDR1 as WNHNN and CDR2 as SYGVQD (reference sequence). CDR3 size: 16 residues. CDR3: CASSPGDGTPTYEQYF. CDR3 nucleotides: TGCGCCAGCAGTCCTGGGGACGGGACTCCCACCTACGAGCAGTACTTC.

The rearrangement links TRBV11-3 to TRBJ1-1; unclear D gene. The CDR3 length is 14 residues. V shed 5 bases and J shed 5 bases, with 15 bases lying between them. The germline V gene has CDR1 SGHNT and CDR2 YENEEA. The CDR3 DNA sequence: TGTGCCAGCAGCCCAGGACCCAGCGGGACTGAAGCTTTCTTT. The encoded protein is CASSPGPSGTEAFF.